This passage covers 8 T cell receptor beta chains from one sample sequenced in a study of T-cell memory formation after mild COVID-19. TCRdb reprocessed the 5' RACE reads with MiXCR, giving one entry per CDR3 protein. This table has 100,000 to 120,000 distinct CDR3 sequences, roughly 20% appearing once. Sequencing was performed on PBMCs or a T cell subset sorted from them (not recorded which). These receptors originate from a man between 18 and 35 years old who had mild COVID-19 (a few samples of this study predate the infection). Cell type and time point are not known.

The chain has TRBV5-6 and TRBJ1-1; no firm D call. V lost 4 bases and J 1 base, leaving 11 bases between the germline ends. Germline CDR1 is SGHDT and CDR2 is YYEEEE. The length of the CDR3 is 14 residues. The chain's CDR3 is CASSGGIKNTEAFF. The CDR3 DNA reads TGTGCCAGCAGCGGTGGGATCAAGAACACTGAAGCTTTCTTT.

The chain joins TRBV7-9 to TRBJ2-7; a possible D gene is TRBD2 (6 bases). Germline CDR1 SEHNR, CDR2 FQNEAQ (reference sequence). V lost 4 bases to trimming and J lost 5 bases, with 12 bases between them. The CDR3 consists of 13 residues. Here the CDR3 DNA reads TGTGCCAGCAGCTCCGAATTAGCGGACGAGCAGTACGTC. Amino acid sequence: CASSSELADEQYV.

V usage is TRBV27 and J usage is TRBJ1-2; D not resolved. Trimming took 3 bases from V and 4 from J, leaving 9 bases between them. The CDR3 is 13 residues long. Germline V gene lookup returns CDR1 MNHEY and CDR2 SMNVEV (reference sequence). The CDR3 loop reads CASSFGSSYGYTF. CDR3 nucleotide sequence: TGTGCCAGCAGTTTTGGCAGCTCCTATGGCTACACCTTC.

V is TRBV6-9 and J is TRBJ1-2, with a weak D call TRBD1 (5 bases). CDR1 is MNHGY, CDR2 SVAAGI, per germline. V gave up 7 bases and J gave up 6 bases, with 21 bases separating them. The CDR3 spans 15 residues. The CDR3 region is CASIRTGHVKNGYTF. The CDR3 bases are TGTGCCAGCATTCGTACCGGACACGTTAAGAATGGCTACACCTTC.

CDR3 nucleotide sequence: TGTGCCAGCAGTGCCGAGACAGGGGGCACAGATACGCAGTATTTT. Its translation: CASSAETGGTDTQYF. The V gene is TRBV6-1, the J gene TRBJ2-3, with 8 bases matching TRBD1. The CDR3 is made up of 15 amino acids. The V gene end was trimmed by 4 bases and the J gene end by 1 base; junction bases not matched to a gene: 4. The germline gives CDR1 MNHNS, CDR2 SASEGT.

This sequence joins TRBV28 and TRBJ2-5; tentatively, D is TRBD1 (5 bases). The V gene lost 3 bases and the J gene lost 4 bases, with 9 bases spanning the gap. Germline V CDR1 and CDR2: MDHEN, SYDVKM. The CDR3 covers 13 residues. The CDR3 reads CASSLAGSETQYF. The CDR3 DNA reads TGTGCCAGCAGTTTGGCAGGGTCAGAGACCCAGTACTTC.

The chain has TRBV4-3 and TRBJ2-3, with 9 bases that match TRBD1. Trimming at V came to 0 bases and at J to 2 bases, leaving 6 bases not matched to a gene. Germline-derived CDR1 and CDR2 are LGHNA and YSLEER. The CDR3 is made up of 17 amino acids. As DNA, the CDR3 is TGCGCCAGCAGCCAAGATTTGTGGACAGGGGACACAGATACGCAGTATTTT. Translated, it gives CASSQDLWTGDTDTQYF.

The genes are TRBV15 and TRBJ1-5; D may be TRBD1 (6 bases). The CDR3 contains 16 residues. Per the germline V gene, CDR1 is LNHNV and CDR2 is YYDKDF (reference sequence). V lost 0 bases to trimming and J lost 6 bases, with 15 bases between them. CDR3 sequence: CATSRDLRGGGQPQHF. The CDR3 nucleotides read TGTGCCACCAGCAGAGATCTTCGGGGGGGCGGTCAGCCCCAGCATTTT.